This T cell receptor beta chain appears in the sequencing data of a study of blood T cell repertoires in COVID-19. There are 13 residues in the CDR3. V lost 6 bases to trimming and J lost 1 base, with 9 bases between them. The V gene's germline CDR1 is MNHEY and CDR2 SMNVEV (reference sequence). Here immunoSEQ multiplex PCR was the method, and the copy in TCRdb shows in-frame clones only, minus some. The sample lists around 99,000 clones; approximately 88% were seen once. The chain is built from TRBV27 and TRBJ1-1; D unresolved. The receptor comes from a man aged 50 to 60 with active or convalescent COVID-19. Sequenced input: peripheral blood. This CDR3 reads CASRDSGNTEAFF. The DNA of the CDR3 is TGTGCCAGCAGAGATTCAGGGAACACTGAAGCTTTCTTT.